These 17 T cell receptor beta chains originate from one sample sequenced in a study of blood T cell repertoires in COVID-19. The method was immunoSEQ multiplex PCR; TCRdb's version includes in-frame clones alone and lacks a portion of them. The table records roughly 240,000 clones, about 82% of them present only once. The sequenced sample consisted of PBMCs or T cells enriched from blood (not recorded which). These receptors were obtained from a woman aged 50 to 60 with acute COVID-19.

The DNA for the CDR3 is TGTGCCAGCAGACTCCGAGGAGGTAACACTGAAGCTTTCTTT. Its protein is CASRLRGGNTEAFF. The chain employs TRBV5-4 and TRBJ1-1; D uncertain. Germline CDR1 and CDR2: SGHNT and YYREEE (reference sequence). The ends were cut back, 5 bases at V and 2 bases at J, with 13 bases in the middle. The CDR3 loop spans 14 amino acids. Combining the CDR3 with reference TRBV5-4 and TRBJ1-1 gives the whole variable domain ETGVTQSPTHLIKTRGQQVTLRCSSQSGHNTVSWYQQALGQGPQFIFQYYREEENGRGNFPPRFSGLQFPNYSSELNVNALELDDSALYLCASRLRGGNTEAFFGQGTRLTVV.

The chain uses TRBV30 and TRBJ2-3; possibly TRBD1 for D (6 bases). V was pared by 3 bases and J by 0 bases, with 13 bases between. CDR3 length equals 15 residues. Germline V gene lookup returns CDR1 GTSNPN and CDR2 SVGIG (reference sequence). This CDR3 reads CAWRGLGASTDTQYF. In DNA form, the CDR3 reads TGTGCCTGGAGGGGGCTGGGGGCTAGCACAGATACGCAGTATTTT. The variable domain in full, with the rest retrieved from reference TRBV30 and TRBJ2-3, is SQTIHQWPATLVQPVGSPLSLECTVEGTSNPNLYWYRQAAGRGLQLLFYSVGIGQISSEVPQNLSASRPQDRQFILSSKKLLLSDSGFYLCAWRGLGASTDTQYFGPGTRLTVL.

The chain couples TRBV7-9 to TRBJ1-2, with 11 bases matching TRBD1. V was pared by 5 bases and J by 8 bases, with 4 bases of the junction left unmatched. This CDR3 contains 13 residues. The V gene's germline CDR1 is SEHNR and CDR2 FQNEAQ (reference sequence). CDR3 nucleotides: TGTGCCAGCAGCCGGGACAGGGGGGACGGCTACACCTTC. It codes for CASSRDRGDGYTF.

In nucleotides, the CDR3 is TGTGCCAGCAGCGCACACAGGGGAGGAAACACCATATATTTT. Encoded protein: CASSAHRGGNTIYF. This chain uses TRBV7-8 with TRBJ1-3, with 7 nucleotides matching TRBD1. Germline-derived CDR1 and CDR2 are SGHVS and FQNEAQ. Germline trimming cut 5 bases from V and 4 bases from J; bases unmatched to any gene: 5. The CDR3 has 14 residues.

This chain uses TRBV5-8 with TRBJ1-1, with D maybe TRBD1 (6 bases). Germline-derived CDR1 and CDR2 are SGHTS and YDEGEE. The CDR3 is 15 residues long. V was trimmed by 0 bases and J by 1 base, leaving 10 bases between them. CDR3: CASSLGQVENTEAFF. CDR3 bases: TGTGCCAGCAGCTTGGGACAGGTAGAGAACACTGAAGCTTTCTTT.

Concerning this clone: This sample also contains other DNA sequences that code for the same CDR3. This chain connects TRBV18 to TRBJ1-1; 8 nucleotides align to TRBD1. Per germline, CDR1 KGHSH and CDR2 LQKENI. Trimming at V came to 3 bases and at J to 3 bases, leaving 3 bases not matched to a gene. The CDR3 is 14 amino acids. The CDR3 sequence: CASSPDRGYTEAFF. CDR3 bases: TGTGCCAGCTCACCCGACAGGGGATACACTGAAGCTTTCTTT.

The chain couples TRBV11-3 to TRBJ2-3; 9 bases agree with TRBD1. The CDR3 extends over 15 amino acids. Germline CDR1 SGHNT, CDR2 YENEEA. The junction had 4 bases not matched to a gene; V was cut back by 3 bases and J by 3 bases. The DNA for the CDR3 is TGTGCCAGCAGCTTTACAGGGGGCTTTACAGATACGCAGTATTTT. Translated, it gives CASSFTGGFTDTQYF.

The genes are TRBV4-3 and TRBJ1-1; D is unclear. This CDR3 region has 14 residues. Germline-derived CDR1 and CDR2 are LGHNA and YSLEER. Trimming left V 0 bases short and J 7 bases short, with 12 bases between. The CDR3 DNA follows: TGCGCCAGCAGCCAAGATGAACAGCATTATGAAGCTTTCTTT. Translating it yields CASSQDEQHYEAFF.

This clone was recorded many times. CDR3 coding DNA: TGTGCCAGCAGACCTAGAGGGGGTGACTACAATGAGCAGTTCTTC. Its translation: CASRPRGGDYNEQFF. The rearrangement uses TRBV5-4 and TRBJ2-1, with D perhaps TRBD1 (6 bases). The CDR3 extends over 15 amino acids. Germline V gene lookup returns CDR1 SGHNT and CDR2 YYREEE (reference sequence). The ends were cut back, 5 bases at V and 3 bases at J, with 15 bases in the middle.

A few counts support this clone. The chain carries TRBV9 and TRBJ1-2; D ambiguous. CDR1 and CDR2 (germline): SGDLS, YYNGEE. Trimming pared 0 bases from V and 0 bases from J, leaving 6 bases between. The CDR3 length is 14 residues. CDR3 region: CASSVGRANYGYTF. Written as DNA, the CDR3 is TGTGCCAGCAGCGTAGGCCGGGCTAACTATGGCTACACCTTC.

This rearrangement joins TRBV6-2 or TRBV6-3 to TRBJ2-1; 8 positions match TRBD2. The CDR3 sequence is 16 residues long. The germline V gene has CDR1 MNHEY and CDR2 SVGEGT. J was trimmed by 2 bases and V by 1 base; bases with no gene match: 4. As DNA, the CDR3 is TGTGCCAGCAGTTACTACGGCGGGGGGACCTACAATGAGCAGTTCTTC. Translation gives CASSYYGGGTYNEQFF.

V and J are TRBV5-6 and TRBJ1-6, with TRBD1 as a possible D gene (5 bases). CDR3 length equals 17 residues. Trimming pared 5 bases from V and 0 bases from J, leaving 15 bases between. Germline V gene data show CDR1 as SGHDT and CDR2 as YYEEEE. Here the CDR3 reads CASRATGGSSYNSPLHF. Here the CDR3 DNA reads TGTGCCAGCAGGGCTACAGGCGGGAGCTCCTATAATTCACCCCTCCACTTT.

The chain carries TRBV7-2 and TRBJ1-5, with 11 bases fitting TRBD1. The J segment lost 6 bases and the V segment lost 8 bases, leaving 6 bases of the junction unmatched. Germline lookup yields CDR1 SGHTA and CDR2 FQGNSA. The length of the CDR3 is 14 residues. The CDR3 is CASGGQGALQPQHF. The CDR3 nucleotides are TGTGCCAGCGGAGGACAGGGGGCCCTTCAGCCCCAGCATTTT.

This clone has just a few counts. CDR3 coding DNA: TGTGCCAGCAGCCGCGCGAACTCTGGAAACACCATATATTTT. Protein sequence: CASSRANSGNTIYF. This sequence joins TRBV7-2 and TRBJ1-3; D not certain. Germline-derived CDR1 and CDR2 are SGHTA and FQGNSA. The CDR3 is 14 amino acids. Trimming pared 5 bases from V and 0 bases from J, leaving 8 bases between. The full variable domain, completed using reference TRBV7-2 and TRBJ1-3, is GAGVSQSPSNKVTEKGKDVELRCDPISGHTALYWYRQSLGQGLEFLIYFQGNSAPDKSGLPSDRFSAERTGGSVSTLTIQRTQQEDSAVYLCASSRANSGNTIYFGEGSWLTVV.

The V call is TRBV11-2, the J call TRBJ1-2, with 7 bases matching TRBD1. J lost 8 bases, V lost 3 bases, and 6 bases had no gene match. The CDR3 sequence is 13 residues long. The germline CDR1 and CDR2 sequences are SGHAT and FQNNGV. CDR3: CASSFDRDYGYTF. DNA of the CDR3: TGTGCCAGCAGCTTCGACAGGGATTACGGCTACACCTTC.

This chain uses TRBV30 with TRBJ2-5; 7 bases map to TRBD2. Germline trimming cut 5 bases from V and 2 bases from J; bases unmatched to any gene: 14. The germline CDR1 and CDR2 sequences are GTSNPN and SVGIG (reference sequence). This CDR3 has 16 amino acids. DNA of the CDR3: TGTGCCTGGTCTGGCCCGGGCGCGGGGGTACAAGAGACCCAGTACTTC. The encoded protein is CAWSGPGAGVQETQYF.

The rearrangement links TRBV27 to TRBJ1-6, with D possibly TRBD1 on 5 matching bases. Germline CDR1 and CDR2: MNHEY and SMNVEV (reference sequence). This CDR3 has 15 residues. The V and J ends lost 6 bases and 6 bases respectively, with 15 bases between them. The CDR3 DNA is TGTGCCAGCAGACCCCCCCAGGGTTTTAATTCACCCCTCCACTTT. This sequence encodes CASRPPQGFNSPLHF.